The 21 T cell receptor beta chains presented below share a single source sample, sequenced in a study of cytomegalovirus exposure and HLA in healthy donors. Some clones are missing from TCRdb's copy, which holds only in-frame ones; the method was immunoSEQ multiplex PCR. The table includes 35,000 to 50,000 clones, 93% detected once. The sample comprised PBMCs. The source of these receptors is a woman aged 18-29 years in good health and CMV-seronegative.

The chain uses TRBV18 and TRBJ1-3, with D possibly being TRBD1 (5 bases). CDR1 is KGHSH, CDR2 LQKENI, per germline. This CDR3 contains 16 residues. V lost 2 bases, J lost 1 base, and 12 bases lay in between. As DNA, the CDR3 is TGTGCCAGCTCACCAGACAGTTTTGGTTCTGGAAACACCATATATTTT. Its translation is CASSPDSFGSGNTIYF.

V gene TRBV28 combines with J gene TRBJ2-7; D is unresolved. Germline V gives CDR1 MDHEN, CDR2 SYDVKM. The CDR3 extends over 13 amino acids. The V and J ends lost 4 bases and 2 bases respectively, with 9 bases between them. The CDR3 is CASSSQEPYEQYF. CDR3 DNA: TGTGCCAGCAGTTCTCAGGAACCCTACGAGCAGTACTTC.

V is TRBV10-3 and J is TRBJ2-2; the D gene is possibly TRBD2 (6 bases). The CDR3 loop spans 14 amino acids. Germline CDR1 reads ENHRY; CDR2 reads SYGVKD. The V end lost 3 bases, the J end lost 9 bases, and 14 bases lay between the germline ends. The CDR3 loop is CAISDEGGDRELFF. CDR3 nucleotides: TGTGCCATCAGTGATGAGGGAGGAGACCGGGAGCTGTTTTTT.

This clone was seen a single time. The CDR3 DNA is TGTGCCAGCAGCTTGGAACAGGGGGCTAATGGCTACACCTTC. This encodes CASSLEQGANGYTF. The rearrangement joins TRBV5-4 to TRBJ1-2; 9 bases are shared with TRBD1. CDR1 and CDR2 (germline): SGHNT, YYREEE (reference sequence). V lost 0 bases and J lost 6; bases outside the gene matches: 3. The CDR3 covers 14 residues.

J is TRBJ2-1 and V is TRBV7-2; TRBD2 aligns across 8 bases. The CDR3 length is 15 residues. With V trimmed by 5 bases and J by 9 bases, 12 bases remained unmatched. Germline CDR1 is SGHTA and CDR2 is FQGNSA. As DNA, the CDR3 is TGTGCCAGCAGCCCTAGGGGGGTAGCGGGGAGTGAGCAGTTCTTC. Translating gives CASSPRGVAGSEQFF.

The chain combines TRBV18 with TRBJ1-2; 7 bases map to TRBD1. CDR3 length equals 13 residues. Germline CDR1 and CDR2: KGHSH and LQKENI. The junction had 4 bases not matched to a gene; V was cut back by 5 bases and J by 4 bases. CDR3 sequence reads: CASSNGTVYGYTF. The DNA for the CDR3 is TGTGCCAGCTCAAACGGGACAGTCTATGGCTACACCTTC.

The chain has TRBV28 and TRBJ2-1; 13 bases map to TRBD2. Germline CDR1 and CDR2: MDHEN and SYDVKM. J lost 8 bases, V lost 3 bases, and 4 bases had no gene match. CDR3 length: 15 residues. CDR3 sequence: CASSFWTSGGDEQFF. The CDR3 nucleotides read TGTGCCAGCAGTTTCTGGACTAGCGGGGGAGATGAGCAGTTCTTC.

The rearrangement joins TRBV18 to TRBJ2-1, with TRBD2 as a possible D gene (6 bases). Germline V lookup: CDR1 KGHSH, CDR2 LQKENI. V was shortened by 0 bases and J by 6 bases, with 12 bases between the two germline ends. This CDR3 spans 15 amino acids. This CDR3 is CASSPPTRRANEQFF. In DNA form, the CDR3 reads TGTGCCAGCTCACCACCGACCCGGAGGGCCAATGAGCAGTTCTTC.

This sequence joins TRBV5-5 and TRBJ1-5, with D maybe TRBD1 (6 bases). The V end was cut by 4 bases, the J end by 1 base, with 15 bases between. CDR1 and CDR2 (germline): SGHKS, YYEKEE (reference sequence). There are 16 residues in the CDR3. The CDR3 loop reads CASSPRQVGSNQPQHF. The CDR3 nucleotides read TGTGCCAGCAGCCCGCGACAGGTGGGCAGCAATCAGCCCCAGCATTTT.

This chain connects TRBV30 to TRBJ1-2, with 7 bases lining up with TRBD1. Looked up from germline, CDR1 is GTSNPN and CDR2 is SVGIG (reference sequence). After removal of 3 bases from V and 2 bases from J, the junction contained 6 bases not matched to a gene. This CDR3 spans 14 amino acids. CDR3 region: CAWRGTEGNYGYTF. CDR3 DNA: TGTGCCTGGAGGGGGACAGAGGGAAACTATGGCTACACCTTC.

The chain links TRBV28 to TRBJ1-1, with D maybe TRBD1 (6 bases). Deletions cut 7 bases from V and 3 bases from J, with 18 bases between. This CDR3 is 15 amino acids long. Germline CDR1 is MDHEN and CDR2 is SYDVKM. The CDR3 sequence: CASTLGGFQYTEAFF. The CDR3, as DNA: TGTGCCAGCACCCTAGGGGGATTTCAGTACACTGAAGCTTTCTTT.

This clone was seen only once. The chain recombines TRBV6-1 with TRBJ1-5; 7 bases line up with TRBD1. V shed 6 bases, J shed 6 bases, and the junction held 5 bases outside the gene matches. The CDR3 has 13 amino acids. Germline loops: CDR1 MNHNS, CDR2 SASEGT. The CDR3 DNA reads TGTGCCAGCAGAGAGACAGGGTTTCAGCCCCAGCATTTT. This codes for CASRETGFQPQHF.

This clone was seen just once. The chain carries TRBV19 and TRBJ1-1; D ambiguous. The CDR3 is made up of 13 amino acids. The germline V and J ends were trimmed by 8 bases and 4 bases, with 14 bases remaining between them. CDR1 and CDR2 (germline): LNHDA, SQIVND (reference sequence). The CDR3 DNA is TGTGCCAGTTCCCCAGGTGTCGGCACTGAAGCTTTCTTT. Translated: CASSPGVGTEAFF.

This clone was detected only once. This chain connects TRBV6-6 to TRBJ2-7; 8 bases are shared with TRBD1. CDR1 and CDR2 (germline): MNHNY, SVGAGI (reference sequence). The V and J ends lost 7 bases and 3 bases, in that order; junction bases with no gene match: 11. This CDR3 spans 15 amino acids. The CDR3: CASKEPIDRGYEQYF. The DNA of the CDR3 is TGTGCCAGCAAGGAACCAATAGACAGGGGCTACGAGCAGTACTTC.

V usage is TRBV28 and J usage is TRBJ2-3; tentative D call: TRBD2 (6 bases). From germline, CDR1 is MDHEN and CDR2 SYDVKM. V was shortened by 4 bases and J by 2 bases, with 10 bases between the two germline ends. The CDR3 covers 14 residues. The CDR3 DNA follows: TGTGCCAGCAGTTACTCTAGCGACACAGATACGCAGTATTTT. Translated: CASSYSSDTDTQYF. Drawing the rest from reference TRBV28 and TRBJ2-3, the complete variable domain is DVKVTQSSRYLVKRTGEKVFLECVQDMDHENMFWYRQDPGLGLRLIYFSYDVKMKEKGDIPEGYSVSREKKERFSLILESASTNQTSMYLCASSYSSDTDTQYFGPGTRLTVL.

The V gene is TRBV19, the J gene TRBJ1-3, with D possibly being TRBD1 (5 bases). The CDR3 consists of 14 residues. V lost 9 bases and J lost 0, with 12 bases in between. Germline loops: CDR1 LNHDA, CDR2 SQIVND (reference sequence). The DNA of the CDR3 is TGTGCCAGCCGCGGGGGAGCCTCTGGAAACACCATATATTTT. Translating it yields CASRGGASGNTIYF.

In this sample, this clone turned up a few times. The rearrangement uses TRBV4-1 and TRBJ1-3; no reliable D call. The length of the CDR3 is 17 residues. Trimming stripped 4 bases from V and 1 base from J, with 17 bases between. Looked up from germline, CDR1 is MGHRA and CDR2 is YSYEKL. In nucleotides, the CDR3 is TGCGCCAGCAGCCGGAGCGGGATAATTTTATCTGGAAACACCATATATTTT. Protein sequence: CASSRSGIILSGNTIYF.

The chain uses TRBV7-9 and TRBJ2-1; D remains ambiguous. Germline loops: CDR1 SEHNR, CDR2 FQNEAQ (reference sequence). With 2 bases removed from V and 6 bases from J, the gap between germline ends came to 14 bases. This CDR3 spans 15 amino acids. The CDR3: CASSLTNFAANEQFF. The CDR3 DNA sequence: TGTGCCAGCAGCTTAACGAACTTTGCCGCCAATGAGCAGTTCTTC.

This clone was counted between two and nine times. The V call is TRBV19, the J call TRBJ1-5; no firm D call. Germline V CDR1 and CDR2: LNHDA, SQIVND (reference sequence). CDR3 length equals 13 residues. V was clipped by 0 bases and J by 4 bases, with 4 bases between them. In DNA, the CDR3 is TGTGCCAGTAGTATAGACGTGAATCAGCCCCAGCATTTT. Protein: CASSIDVNQPQHF.

The chain carries TRBV5-6 and TRBJ1-1, with TRBD1 matching over 7 bases. The CDR3 spans 14 residues. V shed 0 bases, J shed 2 bases, and the junction held 1 base outside the gene matches. Germline-derived CDR1 and CDR2 are SGHDT and YYEEEE. CDR3 sequence reads: CASSLAGGNTEAFF. The CDR3, as DNA: TGTGCCAGCAGCTTGGCAGGGGGTAACACTGAAGCTTTCTTT.

This chain uses TRBV7-2 with TRBJ2-1, with 9 bases lining up with TRBD1. Germline V gene data show CDR1 as SGHTA and CDR2 as FQGNSA. The CDR3 consists of 17 residues. With V trimmed by 5 bases and J by 1 base, 9 bases remained unmatched. The CDR3 region is CASSVSPGQGSYNEQFF. The CDR3 nucleotides read TGTGCCAGCAGCGTGAGTCCGGGACAGGGTTCCTACAATGAGCAGTTCTTC.